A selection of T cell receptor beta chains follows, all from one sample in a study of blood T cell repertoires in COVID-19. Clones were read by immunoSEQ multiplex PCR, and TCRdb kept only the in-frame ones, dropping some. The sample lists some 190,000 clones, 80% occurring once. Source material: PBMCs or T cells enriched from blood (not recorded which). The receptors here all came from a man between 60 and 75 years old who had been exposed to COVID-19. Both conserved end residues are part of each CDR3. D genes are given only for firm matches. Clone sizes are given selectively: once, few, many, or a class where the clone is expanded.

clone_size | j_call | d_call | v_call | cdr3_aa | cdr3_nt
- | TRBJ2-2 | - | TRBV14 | CASSQVRGGSGELFF | TGTGCCAGCAGCCAAGTGAGGGGAGGTTCCGGGGAGCTGTTTTTT
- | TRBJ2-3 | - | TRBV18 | CASSLEDTSTDTQYF | TGTGCCAGCTCACTAGAAGATACTAGCACAGATACGCAGTATTTT
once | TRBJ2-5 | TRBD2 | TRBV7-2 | CASSLGSGSGQETQYF | TGTGCCAGCAGCTTAGGGAGCGGGAGTGGGCAAGAGACCCAGTACTTC
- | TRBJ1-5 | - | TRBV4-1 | CASSQDERSNQPQHF | TGCGCCAGCAGCCAAGATGAGAGGAGTAATCAGCCCCAGCATTTT
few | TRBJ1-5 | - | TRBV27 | CARANQPQHF | TGTGCCAGGGCCAATCAGCCCCAGCATTTT
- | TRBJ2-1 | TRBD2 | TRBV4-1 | CASSGSIREGYNEQFF | TGCGCCAGCAGCGGAAGCATCCGGGAGGGCTACAATGAGCAGTTCTTC
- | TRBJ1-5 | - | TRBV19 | CASSIESAQPQHF | TGTGCCAGTAGTATAGAGAGCGCTCAGCCCCAGCATTTT
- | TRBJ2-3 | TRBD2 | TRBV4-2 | CASSPTSATDTQYF | TGTGCCAGCAGCCCTACTAGCGCCACAGATACGCAGTATTTT
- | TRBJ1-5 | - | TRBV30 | CAWSTSRGTRPQHF | TGTGCCTGGAGTACCAGCAGGGGTACTCGGCCCCAGCATTTT
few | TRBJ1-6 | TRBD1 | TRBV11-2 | CASTPLRTGKNSPLHF | TGTGCCAGCACGCCCCTCCGGACAGGGAAAAATTCACCCCTCCACTTT
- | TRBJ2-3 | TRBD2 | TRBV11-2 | CASSLDPRGGPTDTQYF | TGTGCCAGCAGCTTAGATCCCCGCGGGGGACCAACAGATACGCAGTATTTT
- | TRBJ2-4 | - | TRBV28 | CASSPRLAKNIQYF | TGTGCCAGCAGTCCCCGTCTAGCCAAAAACATTCAGTACTTC
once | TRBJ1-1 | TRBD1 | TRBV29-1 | CSATGGYTEAFF | TGCAGCGCCACAGGGGGGTACACTGAAGCTTTCTTT
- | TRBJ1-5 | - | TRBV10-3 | CAISEIGEGNQPQHF | TGTGCCATCAGTGAAATAGGAGAGGGAAATCAGCCCCAGCATTTT
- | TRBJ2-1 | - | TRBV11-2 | CASSLALGGSYNEQFF | TGTGCCAGCAGCTTAGCCCTCGGCGGCTCCTACAATGAGCAGTTCTTC
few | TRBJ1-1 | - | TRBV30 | CAWSTWGGSNTEAFF | TGTGCCTGGAGTACCTGGGGGGGTTCGAACACTGAAGCTTTCTTT
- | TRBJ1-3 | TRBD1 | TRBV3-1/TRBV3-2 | CASSQVGTAGNTIYF | TGTGCCAGCAGCCAAGTGGGGACAGCAGGAAACACCATATATTTT
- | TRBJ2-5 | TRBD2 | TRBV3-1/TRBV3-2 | CASSPRGTSARRETQYF | TGTGCCAGCAGCCCCCGAGGGACTAGCGCCCGGAGGGAGACCCAGTACTTC
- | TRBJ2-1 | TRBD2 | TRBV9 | CASSATSGGYNEQFF | TGTGCCAGCAGCGCGACTAGCGGGGGATACAATGAGCAGTTCTTC
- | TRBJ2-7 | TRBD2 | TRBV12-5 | CASGFGGARDPYEQYF | TGTGCTAGTGGTTTCGGGGGGGCGCGGGACCCCTACGAGCAGTACTTC
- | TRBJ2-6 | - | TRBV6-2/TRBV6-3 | CASSKRTGSGANVLTF | TGTGCCAGCAGTAAGAGAACAGGTTCTGGGGCCAACGTCCTGACTTTC
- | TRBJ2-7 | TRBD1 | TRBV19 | CASSIKGQGSSYEQYF | TGTGCCAGTAGTATAAAAGGACAGGGGTCCTCCTACGAGCAGTACTTC
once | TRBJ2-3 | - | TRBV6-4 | CASSGSGSTDTQYF | TGTGCCAGCAGTGGTAGCGGCAGCACAGATACGCAGTATTTT
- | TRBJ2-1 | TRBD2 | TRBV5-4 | CASSPSRSGAQQFF | TGTGCCAGCAGCCCATCACGAAGCGGGGCCCAGCAGTTCTTC
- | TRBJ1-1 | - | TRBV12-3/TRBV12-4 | CASTLWSAAEAFF | TGTGCCAGCACCCTCTGGAGTGCGGCTGAAGCTTTCTTT
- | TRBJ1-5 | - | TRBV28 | CASSLGGDNQPQHF | TGTGCCAGCAGTTTAGGGGGGGACAATCAGCCCCAGCATTTT
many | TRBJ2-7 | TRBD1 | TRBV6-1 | CASSEGDSSYEQYF | TGTGCCAGCAGTGAGGGGGACAGCTCCTACGAGCAGTACTTC
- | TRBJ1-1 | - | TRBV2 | CASRTATGLTEAFF | TGTGCCAGCAGAACCGCCACAGGGCTCACTGAAGCTTTCTTT
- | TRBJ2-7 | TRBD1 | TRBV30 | CAWSAFGTGYEQYF | TGTGCCTGGAGTGCCTTCGGGACAGGCTACGAGCAGTACTTC